The present T cell receptor (beta chain) was sequenced within a study of patients and donors after allogeneic stem cell transplantation. TCRdb itself ran the RT-PCR reads through MiXCR, one entry per CDR3 protein. The repertoire holds 150,000 to 250,000 distinct CDR3 sequences, roughly two fifths seen once, with about 35% in the top ten. Germline lookup yields CDR1 MNHEY and CDR2 SMNVEV (reference sequence). Trimming shortened V by 6 bases and J by 7 bases, and 19 bases separated the two germline ends. The CDR3 contains 16 residues. The chain uses TRBV27 and TRBJ1-6; possibly TRBD1 for D (6 bases). The sequenced material came from blood, either unsorted or a sorted T cell fraction (not recorded which). This receptor was obtained from a human donor who was either an allogeneic HSCT recipient or a stem cell or donor lymphocyte infusion donor (not recorded which). It is not recorded whose cells these are; they may come from a transplant donor. In nucleotides, the CDR3 is TGTGCCAGCAGAACAGCATTTTTAACAGGGAATTCACCCCTCCACTTT. It codes for CASRTAFLTGNSPLHF.